This T cell receptor beta chain stems from a study of blood T cells in healthy people across ages. Germline CDR1 is SGHTA and CDR2 is FQGNSA. The V gene lost 4 bases and the J gene lost 7 bases, with 8 bases spanning the gap. CDR3 length equals 11 residues. Total RNA, at least 6 micrograms per sample, was extracted from PBMCs. With a J-beta primer mix and a sample-barcoded 5' primer, a second PCR ran roughly 6 to 12 cycles. TCRdb reanalysed the 5' RACE reads using MiXCR and keeps one entry per CDR3 protein. The sample lists over 600,000 distinct CDR3 sequences, around half occurring once. The sequencing input was blood. V is TRBV7-2 and J is TRBJ2-7; possibly TRBD1 for D (5 bases). This clonotype originated in a man older than 75 in good health. The DNA for the CDR3 is TGTGCCAGCAGCTACACAGGAGAGCAGTACTTC. This gives the protein CASSYTGEQYF. The full variable domain, with the rest looked up from reference TRBV7-2 and TRBJ2-7, is GAGVSQSPSNKVTEKGKDVELRCDPISGHTALYWYRQSLGQGLEFLIYFQGNSAPDKSGLPSDRFSAERTGGSVSTLTIQRTQQEDSAVYLCASSYTGEQYFGPGTRLTVT.